The sample holds many counts of the clone carrying this TCR beta chain. The antigen remains unidentified. All TCR cDNA molecules were individually tagged with a unique molecular identifier. TCRdb recomputed calls from the 5' RACE reads with MiXCR, one row per CDR3 protein. The sample consists of some 37,000 distinct CDR3 sequences, around 5.5% of them appearing once. Germline V lookup: CDR1 MNHEY, CDR2 SVGEGT. This CDR3 is built from 13 residues. The V end lost 6 bases, the J end lost 1 base, and 8 bases lay between the germline ends. This record belongs to a study of spatial heterogeneity in lung cancer. Described time point: sample taken at primary tumor resection. Unsorted samples of tumor, nontumor lung or frozen PBMC had their whole RNA sequenced. Samples were donated by 72 untreated early-stage non-small cell lung cancer patients. Study-level findings and limits: There were more appearances of ubiquitous expanded tumor TCRs in blood at resection than at follow-up.

The source of this sequence is a female donor with early-stage non-small cell lung cancer. The gene calls are TRBV6-2 or TRBV6-3 and TRBJ2-3; D remains unclear. Here the sequenced sample was PBMCs, taken at surgery. The DNA of the CDR3 is TGTGCCAGCAGGGCCTCGGGCACAGATACGCAGTATTTT. Translated, it gives CASRASGTDTQYF.